This passage covers 10 T cell receptor beta chains from one sample sequenced in a study of Graves' ophthalmopathy and Graves' hyperthyroidism. RNA transcripts provided the template for amplifying TCR beta CDR3 regions. HTBI-primed first-round RT-PCR preceded second-round multiplex PCR. Using its own MiXCR run on the multiplex PCR reads, TCRdb lists one record per CDR3 protein. This sample has almost 750,000 distinct CDR3 sequences; 35% to 50% occur once, and the top ten carry roughly 46%. Sequences were obtained from peripheral blood. These receptors were obtained from an adult man with Graves' ophthalmopathy.

This clonotype appeared many times. V usage is TRBV29-1 and J usage is TRBJ1-2; possibly TRBD1 for D (5 bases). The ends were cut back, 0 bases at V and 4 bases at J, with 15 bases in the middle. Germline V gives CDR1 SQVTM, CDR2 ANQGSEA. The CDR3 length is 15 residues. The CDR3 sequence is CSVEDLVPGGYGYTF. In nucleotides, the CDR3 is TGCAGCGTTGAAGATCTGGTCCCGGGGGGCTATGGCTACACCTTC.

As for this clonotype: A much larger clone differs from this one at a single base, so this may be a read error. The chain combines TRBV25-1 with TRBJ2-7, with TRBD1 matching 10 bases. CDR1 is MGHDK, CDR2 SYGVNS, per germline. The CDR3 has 16 residues. Germline trimming cut 1 base from V and 3 bases from J; bases unmatched to any gene: 6. CDR3 residues: CASSEFGGTGVYEQYF. The CDR3 DNA sequence: TGTGCCAGCAGTGAATTTGGCGGGACAGGGGTCTACGAGCAGTACTTC.

This clonotype was observed a handful of times. This chain joins TRBV20-1 and TRBJ1-1; D is unclear. Germline values: CDR1 DFQATT, CDR2 SNEGSKA (reference sequence). V dropped 6 bases and J dropped 1 base, with 9 bases sitting between them. The CDR3 totals 12 residues. CDR3 coding DNA: TGCAGTGCCAGTAGCGAGAACACTGAAGCTTTCTTT. It translates to CSASSENTEAFF.

J is TRBJ2-7 and V is TRBV10-2; 14 bases match TRBD2. The CDR3 extends over 15 amino acids. CDR1 WSHSY and CDR2 SAAADI come from the germline V gene. J lost 6 bases, V lost 7 bases, and 8 bases had no gene match. CDR3 nucleotide sequence: TGCGCCAGCACCAGCGGACTAGCGGGAGGTAGCGAGCAGTACTTC. Protein sequence: CASTSGLAGGSEQYF.

In this sample, this clonotype turned up many times. The J gene is TRBJ1-6, the V gene TRBV7-9; D possibly corresponds to TRBD1 (5 bases). Germline assignment: CDR1 SEHNR and CDR2 FQNEAQ (reference sequence). Trimming removed 5 bases at V and 10 bases at J, with 9 bases between. CDR3 length: 12 amino acids. The CDR3 loop reads CASSPGSSPLHF. CDR3 in DNA: TGTGCCAGCAGCCCAGGGTCCTCACCCCTCCACTTT.

The rearrangement uses TRBV24-1 and TRBJ1-5; D may be TRBD1 (6 bases). Germline V gene sequence: CDR1 KGHDR, CDR2 SFDVKD. V lost 12 bases and J lost 3, with 14 bases in between. The CDR3 extends over 13 amino acids. The CDR3 here is CAWSGQTNQPQHF. DNA of the CDR3: TGTGCCTGGAGTGGACAGACCAATCAGCCCCAGCATTTT.

The rearrangement uses TRBV2 and TRBJ2-2; either TRBD1 or TRBD2 may supply D (5 bases each). The CDR3 spans 15 residues. The V gene lost 5 bases and the J gene lost 3 bases, with 13 bases spanning the gap. Germline CDR1 SNHLY, CDR2 FYNNEI. In nucleotides, the CDR3 is TGTGCCAGCAGTCCGCAGGGACGTGACACCGGGGAGCTGTTTTTT. Translation gives CASSPQGRDTGELFF.

This clonotype has at least ten counts. In DNA, the CDR3 is TGCGCCAGCAGCAGGACTAGCGATCCCTACGAGCAGTACTTC. Residues: CASSRTSDPYEQYF. V usage is TRBV5-1 and J usage is TRBJ2-7; 9 nucleotides agree with TRBD2. Looked up from germline, CDR1 is SGHRS and CDR2 is YFSETQ. The CDR3 sequence is 14 residues long. With V trimmed by 4 bases and J by 2 bases, 4 bases remained unmatched.

Many counts were recorded for this clonotype. The chain uses TRBV10-3 and TRBJ1-4, with D perhaps matching TRBD1 (5 bases). V was clipped by 2 bases and J by 8 bases, with 9 bases between them. Germline loops: CDR1 ENHRY, CDR2 SYGVKD. The CDR3 covers 13 residues. The DNA of the CDR3 is TGTGCCATCAGTGAGGTGGGGGACGAAAAACTGTTTTTT. It codes for CAISEVGDEKLFF.

This chain joins TRBV14 and TRBJ1-2, with D maybe TRBD1 (6 bases). The CDR3 loop spans 14 amino acids. CDR1 is SGHDN, CDR2 FVKESK, per germline. V was cut by 5 bases and J by 3 bases, with 13 bases left in between. CDR3: CASSYKQGDYGYTF. CDR3 coding DNA: TGTGCCAGCAGCTACAAACAGGGAGACTATGGCTACACCTTC. Complete variable domain (other parts from reference TRBV14 and TRBJ1-2): EAGVTQFPSHSVIEKGQTVTLRCDPISGHDNLYWYRRVMGKEIKFLLHFVKESKQDESGMPNNRFLAERTGGTYSTLKVQPAELEDSGVYFCASSYKQGDYGYTFGSGTRLTVV.